The 23 T cell receptor beta chains given below trace back to one sample, sequenced in a study of control samples from healthy donors and cancer patients. Clones were read by immunoSEQ multiplex PCR, and TCRdb kept only the in-frame ones, dropping some. In the table there are about 89,000 clones, more than 75% of which are singletons. The sample was blood. The receptors stem from a woman aged 40 to 55 in good health.

V gene TRBV5-6 combines with J gene TRBJ1-6, with a weak D call TRBD1 (5 bases). V was clipped by 0 bases and J by 0 bases, with 13 bases between them. The CDR3 has 18 amino acids. Germline values: CDR1 SGHDT, CDR2 YYEEEE. CDR3 amino acids: CASSLEGRWSSYNSPLHF. The CDR3 nucleotides are TGTGCCAGCAGCTTGGAGGGACGATGGAGCTCCTATAATTCACCCCTCCACTTT.

The chain couples TRBV7-7 to TRBJ2-6; D not certain. This CDR3 has 15 residues. V was clipped by 5 bases and J by 1 base, with 9 bases between them. Germline V lookup: CDR1 SSHAT, CDR2 FNYEAQ (reference sequence). CDR3 sequence: CASSPIDSGANVLTF. CDR3 in DNA: TGTGCCAGCAGCCCTATAGATTCTGGGGCCAACGTCCTGACTTTC.

This chain joins TRBV25-1 and TRBJ1-6; D not certain. There are 15 residues in the CDR3. In germline, CDR1 is MGHDK, CDR2 SYGVNS. V shed 0 bases and J shed 5 bases, with 8 bases lying between them. In DNA, the CDR3 is TGTGCCAGCAGTGAATATAACGGAGATAATTCACCCCTCCACTTT. Its translation: CASSEYNGDNSPLHF.

The V call is TRBV19, the J call TRBJ1-1, with no clear D. The germline gives CDR1 LNHDA, CDR2 SQIVND (reference sequence). Trimming removed 6 bases from V and 1 base from J, with 12 bases in between. CDR3 length: 14 amino acids. CDR3 in amino acids: CASSPLGWNTEAFF. In nucleotides, the CDR3 is TGTGCCAGTAGCCCCCTGGGCTGGAACACTGAAGCTTTCTTT.

This chain joins TRBV5-1 and TRBJ1-5; TRBD1 might be the D (5 bases). The CDR3 runs to 14 residues. V shed 0 bases and J shed 5 bases, with 9 bases lying between them. Germline V gene data show CDR1 as SGHRS and CDR2 as YFSETQ. CDR3 DNA: TGCGCCAGCAGCTTGGCTGGGGGGGATCAGCCCCAGCATTTT. The encoded protein is CASSLAGGDQPQHF.

The chain joins TRBV3-1 (or the pseudogene TRBV3-2) to TRBJ1-6; no firm D call. Trimming cost V 4 bases and J 10 bases, with 17 bases left between them. From germline, CDR1 is LGHDT and CDR2 YNNKEL (reference sequence). The CDR3 covers 15 residues. Written as DNA, the CDR3 is TGTGCCAGCAGCCCTGCCTTTAACTTGGGGTCACCCCTCCACTTT. Protein sequence: CASSPAFNLGSPLHF.

This clone was recorded a few times. This chain connects TRBV5-6 to TRBJ2-7; perhaps TRBD2 as D (6 bases). CDR1 and CDR2 (germline): SGHDT, YYEEEE. The CDR3 is 15 amino acids. Trimming removed 4 bases at V and 5 bases at J, with 19 bases between. Here the CDR3 DNA reads TGTGCCAGCAGCCAGGAGGGCGTTCCCCTAGACGAGCAGTACTTC. Translating gives CASSQEGVPLDEQYF.

The chain has TRBV11-1 and TRBJ2-2, with D unclear. This CDR3 region has 17 residues. The germline gives CDR1 SGHAT, CDR2 FQDESV (reference sequence). The V gene lost 0 bases and the J gene lost 2 bases, with 13 bases spanning the gap. The CDR3 is CASSLAEIQTNTGELFF. The CDR3 DNA follows: TGTGCCAGCAGCTTAGCGGAAATCCAGACTAACACCGGGGAGCTGTTTTTT.

The V and J genes are TRBV11-3 and TRBJ2-2; D remains ambiguous. Trimming removed 5 bases at V and 7 bases at J, with 11 bases between. Germline V lookup: CDR1 SGHNT, CDR2 YENEEA. This CDR3 contains 13 residues. The CDR3 spells CASSPAPGGELFF. The CDR3, as DNA: TGTGCCAGCAGCCCCGCCCCGGGCGGGGAGCTGTTTTTT.

This sequence joins TRBV4-3 and TRBJ2-4; 8 bases agree with TRBD1. The ends lost 0 bases at V and 1 base at J; junction bases unmatched: 8. The length of the CDR3 is 18 residues. The germline V gene has CDR1 LGHNA and CDR2 YSLEER. DNA for the CDR3: TGCGCCAGCAGCCAAGAATATGGACAGGGATTCGCCAAAAACATTCAGTACTTC. Translation gives CASSQEYGQGFAKNIQYF.

The chain carries TRBV5-4 and TRBJ2-2; D assignment may be TRBD1 or TRBD2 (5 bases each). The V end lost 4 bases, the J end lost 4 bases, and 8 bases lay between the germline ends. Germline-derived CDR1 and CDR2 are SGHNT and YYREEE (reference sequence). This CDR3 has 13 amino acids. CDR3 sequence reads: CASSAGATGELFF. DNA of the CDR3: TGTGCCAGCAGCGCCGGGGCCACCGGGGAGCTGTTTTTT. Using reference TRBV5-4 and TRBJ2-2 for the parts outside the CDR3, the full variable domain is ETGVTQSPTHLIKTRGQQVTLRCSSQSGHNTVSWYQQALGQGPQFIFQYYREEENGRGNFPPRFSGLQFPNYSSELNVNALELDDSALYLCASSAGATGELFFGEGSRLTVL.

The V and J genes are TRBV9 and TRBJ2-1, with a weak D call TRBD1 (5 bases). Germline CDR1 SGDLS, CDR2 YYNGEE. The CDR3 totals 16 residues. Trimming stripped 4 bases from V and 6 bases from J, with 20 bases between. CDR3: CASSLRVASGINEQFF. The CDR3 coding sequence is TGTGCCAGCAGCCTTAGGGTGGCTTCAGGGATCAATGAGCAGTTCTTC.

This clone counts as medium-sized (0.01 to 0.1%). J is TRBJ1-1 and V is TRBV4-1; 9 bases align to TRBD1. The CDR3 runs to 15 residues. Germline values: CDR1 MGHRA, CDR2 YSYEKL. The ends lost 4 bases at V and 7 bases at J; junction bases unmatched: 10. CDR3 region: CASSLRDRDKSEAFF. CDR3 coding DNA: TGCGCCAGCAGCCTCCGGGACAGGGATAAAAGTGAAGCTTTCTTT.

A few counts support this clone. The rearrangement links TRBV6-2 or TRBV6-3 to TRBJ1-1, with D possibly TRBD1 on 5 matching bases. In germline, CDR1 is MNHEY, CDR2 SVGEGT. The length of the CDR3 is 14 residues. Trimming cost V 4 bases and J 5 bases, with 14 bases left between them. The CDR3 loop reads CASSSRWGGTEAFF. The CDR3, as DNA: TGTGCCAGCAGTTCCCGGTGGGGGGGTACTGAAGCTTTCTTT.

The V call is TRBV18, the J call TRBJ1-1; TRBD1 is a possible D gene (6 bases). The V end was cut by 4 bases, the J end by 1 base, with 13 bases between. This CDR3 region has 15 residues. In germline, CDR1 is KGHSH, CDR2 LQKENI. The CDR3: CASSQNTGKNTEAFF. CDR3 sequence (DNA): TGTGCCAGCTCACAAAATACAGGGAAGAACACTGAAGCTTTCTTT.

This rearrangement joins TRBV6-5 to TRBJ1-1; D call uncertain. The CDR3 spans 14 residues. Per the germline V gene, CDR1 is MNHEY and CDR2 is SVGAGI. Trimming took off 6 bases at V and 0 bases at J, with 11 bases between the two ends. The CDR3 spells CASRGMLMNTEAFF. The CDR3, as DNA: TGTGCCAGCAGGGGAATGCTTATGAACACTGAAGCTTTCTTT.

This rearrangement joins TRBV3-1 (or the pseudogene TRBV3-2) to TRBJ2-7; 12 nucleotides match TRBD2. The CDR3 is 16 residues long. J gave up 2 bases and V 1 base, and 3 bases lay outside the gene matches. Per germline, CDR1 LGHDT and CDR2 YNNKEL (reference sequence). DNA of the CDR3: TGTGCCAGCAGCCAAGCTAGGACTAGCGGGACCTACGAGCAGTACTTC. As protein: CASSQARTSGTYEQYF.

V gene TRBV4-1 combines with J gene TRBJ1-2, with 11 nucleotides matching TRBD1. Germline V gives CDR1 MGHRA, CDR2 YSYEKL. With V trimmed by 5 bases and J by 8 bases, 7 bases remained unmatched. The CDR3 loop spans 14 amino acids. Here the CDR3 DNA reads TGCGCCAGCAGCACCTGGGACAGGGGGAAAGGCTACACCTTC. Translated, it gives CASSTWDRGKGYTF.

The chain carries TRBV6-6 and TRBJ1-3, with D perhaps matching TRBD1 (5 bases). The CDR3 covers 16 residues. The V and J ends lost 2 bases and 0 bases respectively, with 11 bases between them. Germline V gives CDR1 MNHNY, CDR2 SVGAGI (reference sequence). CDR3 coding DNA: TGTGCCAGCAGTTACCAGGGACGGATCTCTGGAAACACCATATATTTT. Translating it yields CASSYQGRISGNTIYF.

V is TRBV5-1 and J is TRBJ1-1; perhaps TRBD1 as D (6 bases). Trimming cost V 3 bases and J 3 bases, with 9 bases left between them. CDR1 is SGHRS and CDR2 is YFSETQ in the germline V gene. The CDR3 runs to 13 residues. DNA of the CDR3: TGCGCCAGCAGCTGGAGGGGGGACACTGAAGCTTTCTTT. Protein: CASSWRGDTEAFF.

The count of this clone is one. V gene TRBV7-3 combines with J gene TRBJ2-3; tentative D call: TRBD1 (6 bases). The CDR3 consists of 12 residues. V was cut by 5 bases and J by 5 bases, with 8 bases left in between. Germline assignment: CDR1 SGHTA and CDR2 FQGTGA. CDR3 sequence reads: CASSQGIDTQYF. In nucleotides, the CDR3 is TGTGCCAGCAGCCAGGGGATAGATACGCAGTATTTT.

This chain connects TRBV6-5 to TRBJ2-1; D gene uncertain. CDR3 length equals 12 residues. The V end lost 7 bases, the J end lost 2 bases, and 6 bases lay between the germline ends. Germline V lookup: CDR1 MNHEY, CDR2 SVGAGI. CDR3 DNA sequence: TGTGCCAGCAATAATCCCTACAATGAGCAGTTCTTC. Its protein product is CASNNPYNEQFF.

The chain employs TRBV12-5 and TRBJ1-5; 8 bases fit TRBD1. Germline loops: CDR1 LGHNT, CDR2 FRNRAP. CDR3 length: 15 residues. J was trimmed by 4 bases and V by 5 bases; bases with no gene match: 7. CDR3 sequence reads: CASGTGTGGNQPQHF. The CDR3 nucleotides read TGTGCTAGTGGTACTGGGACAGGCGGGAATCAGCCCCAGCATTTT.